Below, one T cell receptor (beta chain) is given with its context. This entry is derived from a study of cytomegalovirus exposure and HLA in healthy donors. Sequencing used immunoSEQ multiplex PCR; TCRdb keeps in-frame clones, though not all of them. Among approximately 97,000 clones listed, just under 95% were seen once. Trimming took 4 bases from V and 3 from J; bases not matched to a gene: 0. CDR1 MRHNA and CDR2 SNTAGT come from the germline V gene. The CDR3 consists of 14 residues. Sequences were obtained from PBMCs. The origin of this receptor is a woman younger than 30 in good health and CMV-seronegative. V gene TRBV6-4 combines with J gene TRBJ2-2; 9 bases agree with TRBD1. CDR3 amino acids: CASSGDRDTGELFF. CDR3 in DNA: TGTGCCAGCAGTGGGGACAGGGACACCGGGGAGCTGTTTTTT.